This TCR beta chain stems from a study of blood T cell repertoires in COVID-19. Study details: Acute and convalescent COVID-19 samples came from the United States, Italy and Spain. PBMCs, B-cell-depleted T cells, or T cells were the source of the cDNA or gDNA that made up the material.

Authors' data handling: Using reference gene primer amplification, nucleated cell counts were estimated. Only in-frame clones appear in the TCRdb table, and some are missing; sequencing was by immunoSEQ multiplex PCR. V and J calls and clone size come straight from that table; D and trimming were deduced from the DNA. The sample has approximately 300,000 clones; approximately 85% are singletons. The CDR3 extends over 15 amino acids. In germline, CDR1 is SGHAT, CDR2 FQNNGV. The J segment lost 4 bases and the V segment lost 3 bases, leaving 3 bases of the junction unmatched. It was during active infection that Seattle patients were enrolled and then longitudinally followed.

The clonotype was recovered from a human donor with COVID-19, enrolled during active disease. The donor label of this sample is uncertain. Sequences were obtained from peripheral blood. The chain has TRBV11-2 and TRBJ2-2; 9 positions agree with TRBD2. The CDR3 loop is CASSFSGSSTGELFF. The CDR3 region has the DNA TGTGCCAGCAGCTTTAGCGGGAGCAGCACCGGGGAGCTGTTTTTT.